Following are 21 T cell receptor beta chains from one sample sequenced in a study of cytomegalovirus exposure and HLA in healthy donors. Primers included in the PCR were 60 Vbeta and 13 Jbeta primers. Some clones are missing from TCRdb's copy, which holds only in-frame ones; the method was immunoSEQ multiplex PCR. The table lists tens of thousands of clones, 78% of them singletons. The specimen was PBMCs. The receptors shown here come from a man aged 40-49 years in good health and CMV-seronegative.

The chain carries TRBV2 and TRBJ2-7; 8 positions agree with TRBD2. V lost 8 bases and J lost 3; bases outside the gene matches: 9. The CDR3 runs 14 residues. Germline assignment: CDR1 SNHLY and CDR2 FYNNEI. The CDR3: CASCYGSGSYEQYF. The DNA of the CDR3 is TGTGCCAGCTGTTACGGAAGCGGGAGCTACGAGCAGTACTTC.

This clone has only a few counts. This rearrangement joins TRBV28 to TRBJ2-7; D possibly corresponds to TRBD1 (5 bases). Germline CDR1 is MDHEN and CDR2 is SYDVKM. The CDR3 spans 15 residues. Trimming pared 7 bases from V and 4 bases from J, leaving 20 bases between. The CDR3 DNA follows: TGTGCCAGCATCCGAGCCTCGCAGGGAACTTACGAGCAGTACTTC. Translated: CASIRASQGTYEQYF.

The DNA of the CDR3 is TGTGCCAGCAGTGAAGAGACAGGTATCTACGAGCAGTACTTC. The encoded protein is CASSEETGIYEQYF. The chain combines TRBV2 with TRBJ2-7, with a possible D match to TRBD1 (6 bases). CDR3 size: 14 residues. From germline, CDR1 is SNHLY and CDR2 FYNNEI. Trimming pared 1 base from V and 3 bases from J, leaving 10 bases between.

This clone came up a few times. Different DNA sequences within this sample yield the same CDR3. The chain joins TRBV4-1 to TRBJ2-7, with 9 positions matching TRBD2. Germline values: CDR1 MGHRA, CDR2 YSYEKL. There are 15 residues in the CDR3. With V trimmed by 4 bases and J by 3 bases, 7 bases remained unmatched. DNA for the CDR3: TGCGCCAGCAGCCCAGGGCGGGAGGGCCGCTACGAGCAGTACTTC. This translates into CASSPGREGRYEQYF.

The chain has TRBV5-4 and TRBJ2-5; D is possibly TRBD1 (6 bases). The J call may be in error: the DNA end matches TRBJ2-7 better. This CDR3 is 13 amino acids long. From germline, CDR1 is SGHNT and CDR2 YYREEE (reference sequence). The CDR3 region has the DNA TGTGCCAGCAGCCCAGACAGGACCTACGAGCAGTACTTC. Its translation: CASSPDRTYEQYF.

V usage is TRBV7-3 and J usage is TRBJ2-2; 7 bases line up with TRBD2. The CDR3 is 15 amino acids. Unmatched junction bases numbered 6, after V lost 2 bases and J lost 6 bases. Germline CDR1 reads SGHTA; CDR2 reads FQGTGA. DNA for the CDR3: TGTGCCAGCAGCTTACGGCGGGAGTCTCCCGGGGAGCTGTTTTTT. Protein product: CASSLRRESPGELFF.

The chain uses TRBV29-1 and TRBJ1-1; 12 bases match TRBD1. The V segment lost 3 bases and the J segment 3 bases; nucleotides outside the gene matches: 5. The CDR3 length is 15 residues. Germline V gives CDR1 SQVTM, CDR2 ANQGSEA. The CDR3 here is CSVEGTGGADTEAFF. The CDR3 DNA sequence: TGCAGCGTTGAGGGGACAGGGGGCGCGGACACTGAAGCTTTCTTT.

The chain joins TRBV7-3 to TRBJ2-1; 10 nucleotides match TRBD2. The CDR3 extends over 17 amino acids. Trimming at V came to 1 base and at J to 5 bases, leaving 8 bases not matched to a gene. Germline CDR1 SGHTA, CDR2 FQGTGA. For the CDR3, the DNA is TGTGCCAGCAGCTTAAGACCCCCTAGCGGGAGTCACAATGAGCAGTTCTTC. This codes for CASSLRPPSGSHNEQFF.

The chain recombines TRBV5-1 with TRBJ2-3; D possibly corresponds to TRBD2 (6 bases). The germline gives CDR1 SGHRS, CDR2 YFSETQ. Trimming stripped 2 bases from V and 2 bases from J, with 9 bases between. The CDR3 runs 14 residues. CDR3 protein: CASSLSGVTDTQYF. Here the CDR3 DNA reads TGCGCCAGCAGCTTATCGGGAGTCACAGATACGCAGTATTTT.

The rearrangement uses TRBV5-1 and TRBJ1-2; the match to TRBD1 covers 7 bases. J gave up 2 bases and V 4 bases, and 17 bases lay outside the gene matches. The CDR3 runs 18 residues. Germline assignment: CDR1 SGHRS and CDR2 YFSETQ. The CDR3 sequence is CASSLRGGGQVQNYGYTF. CDR3 nucleotides: TGCGCCAGCAGCCTCCGAGGAGGAGGACAGGTCCAAAACTATGGCTACACCTTC.

The chain combines TRBV7-9 with TRBJ2-5, with D maybe TRBD2 (6 bases). Per the germline V gene, CDR1 is SEHNR and CDR2 is FQNEAQ (reference sequence). V was shortened by 3 bases and J by 11 bases, with 16 bases between the two germline ends. This CDR3 has 13 amino acids. The CDR3 is CASSLQDKREQYF. DNA of the CDR3: TGTGCCAGCAGCTTGCAGGACAAACGGGAGCAGTACTTC.

The chain recombines TRBV5-1 with TRBJ1-1; maybe TRBD1 (5 bases). The CDR3 loop spans 15 amino acids. The germline CDR1 and CDR2 sequences are SGHRS and YFSETQ. V gave up 1 base and J gave up 4 bases, with 14 bases separating them. The CDR3 DNA reads as TGCGCCAGCAGCTTGTATCGAGGGACTGGCACTGAAGCTTTCTTT. Protein sequence: CASSLYRGTGTEAFF.

The genes are TRBV28 and TRBJ2-3, with D perhaps matching TRBD1 (6 bases). The germline V gene has CDR1 MDHEN and CDR2 SYDVKM. This CDR3 region has 15 residues. V was trimmed by 3 bases and J by 4 bases, leaving 14 bases between them. CDR3 DNA: TGTGCCAGCAGTTTTCTCCAGGGGCCCGCAGATACGCAGTATTTT. Its translation: CASSFLQGPADTQYF.

The chain joins TRBV2 to TRBJ1-5; D is undetermined. The CDR3 runs 13 residues. Trimming shortened V by 1 base and J by 5 bases, and 6 bases separated the two germline ends. The V gene's germline CDR1 is SNHLY and CDR2 FYNNEI. The chain's CDR3 is CASSEERDQPQHF. The CDR3 nucleotides are TGTGCCAGCAGTGAAGAGCGGGATCAGCCCCAGCATTTT.

The chain combines TRBV28 with TRBJ2-2, with a possible D match to TRBD1 (5 bases). This CDR3 region has 14 residues. Trimming cost V 6 bases and J 1 base, with 9 bases left between them. Per germline, CDR1 MDHEN and CDR2 SYDVKM. Here the CDR3 DNA reads TGTGCCAGCAGACCAGACAGGAACACCGGGGAGCTGTTTTTT. Encoded protein: CASRPDRNTGELFF.

The CDR3 sequence: CSAGDSLEQYF. In nucleotides, the CDR3 is TGCAGTGCTGGGGACTCCCTCGAGCAGTACTTC. The chain employs TRBV20-1 and TRBJ2-5, with D maybe TRBD2 (6 bases). TRBJ2-7 matches the DNA end more closely, so the J call is doubtful. The CDR3 spans 11 residues. In germline, CDR1 is DFQATT, CDR2 SNEGSKA (reference sequence).

Only a few counts were recorded for this clone. Other DNA sequences within the sample encode an identical CDR3. The chain joins TRBV7-8 to TRBJ1-5; 11 bases are shared with TRBD1. The CDR3 totals 15 residues. Germline CDR1 is SGHVS and CDR2 is FQNEAQ. Losses at the gene ends were 3 bases for V and 4 bases for J; bases not matched to a gene: 2. The CDR3 loop is CASSLGTGGNQPQHF. CDR3 nucleotide sequence: TGTGCCAGCAGCTTGGGGACAGGGGGTAATCAGCCCCAGCATTTT.

This chain joins TRBV4-2 and TRBJ1-1; 9 bases are shared with TRBD1. V lost 4 bases and J lost 3; bases outside the gene matches: 3. CDR3 length: 14 amino acids. Germline V gives CDR1 LGHNA, CDR2 YNFKEQ. In nucleotides, the CDR3 is TGTGCCAGCAGCCGAAACAGGGGGCACACTGAAGCTTTCTTT. Translating it yields CASSRNRGHTEAFF.

V is TRBV28 and J is TRBJ2-5; 16 bases are a match to TRBD2. This CDR3 is built from 17 residues. The germline V gene encodes CDR1 MDHEN and CDR2 SYDVKM. Germline trimming cut 5 bases from V and 0 bases from J; bases unmatched to any gene: 3. The CDR3 here is CASSMGLAGGNQETQYF. CDR3 nucleotides: TGTGCCAGCAGTATGGGACTAGCGGGAGGGAACCAAGAGACCCAGTACTTC.

V gene TRBV28 combines with J gene TRBJ2-5; maybe TRBD1 (6 bases). This CDR3 has 14 residues. Per the germline V gene, CDR1 is MDHEN and CDR2 is SYDVKM. The ends were cut back, 3 bases at V and 2 bases at J, with 10 bases in the middle. The CDR3 DNA sequence: TGTGCCAGCAGTTTGGGGACACTACAAGAGACCCAGTACTTC. It is translated as CASSLGTLQETQYF.

The chain combines TRBV6-6 with TRBJ2-1; the D gene is possibly TRBD1 (5 bases). Germline CDR1 MNHNY, CDR2 SVGAGI (reference sequence). The CDR3 extends over 14 amino acids. V lost 0 bases to trimming and J lost 4 bases, with 7 bases between them. CDR3 in DNA: TGTGCCAGCAGTTACTCGGACATTTACAATGAGCAGTTCTTC. This translates into CASSYSDIYNEQFF.